Sequencing of this T cell receptor beta chain was carried out in a study of response to subunit inactivated influenza vaccine. TCRdb reprocessed the RT-PCR reads via MiXCR and lists one record per CDR3 protein. The table includes 500,000 to 550,000 distinct CDR3 sequences, approximately 22% detected once. The CDR3 sequence is 13 residues long. Trimming pared 7 bases from V and 2 bases from J, leaving 10 bases between. Germline CDR1 reads MNHNY; CDR2 reads SVGAGI (reference sequence). The sample was also reused in another study, on T cells expressing NK-cell markers. This second study notes: TCR beta libraries carry UMIs added by 5'RACE template switching.

This TCR derives from a man between 50 and 59 years old who received an inactivated influenza vaccine. This chain connects TRBV6-6 to TRBJ2-3; the D gene is possibly TRBD2 (5 bases). The sample here was CD4+ T cells sorted from PBMCs, taken roughly 12 days after vaccination. This CDR3 reads CASKRETTDTQYF. CDR3 nucleotide sequence: TGTGCCAGCAAGAGGGAGACCACAGATACGCAGTATTTT.